This T cell receptor (beta chain) was retrieved from a study of T-cell reconstitution after alpha-beta-depleted transplantation in children. For TCRbeta, the library was prepared with unique molecular identifiers. TCRdb reanalysed the PCR reads using MiXCR and keeps one entry per CDR3 protein. Among tens of thousands of distinct CDR3 sequences listed, around 18% were seen once. In its sample, this clonotype was seen many times. Its antigen is still unknown. Findings of the study overall: Most T-cell counts and diversity one year after the transplant came from T cells that were newly produced. Approximately two months post-transplant, alpha-beta T cells reportedly originated from several hundred expanded graft clones.

This TCR was sampled from a male patient aged 2-10 years who had a stem cell transplant for acute lymphoblastic leukemia, so the T cells may come from the graft donor. The sequenced sample was PBMCs, mostly from graft donor cells, obtained 360 days after TCRalphabeta/CD19-depleted stem cell transplant.

In nucleotides, the CDR3 is TGTGCCATCAGTGAGCGGGGACGGCAGACCCAGTACTTC. This codes for CAISERGRQTQYF. This chain links TRBV10-3 with TRBJ2-5, with D perhaps TRBD1 or TRBD2 (5 bases each). Deletions cut 2 bases from V and 6 bases from J, with 10 bases between. Per the germline V gene, CDR1 is ENHRY and CDR2 is SYGVKD. The CDR3 contains 13 residues.